These 2 T cell receptor beta chains originate from one sample sequenced in a study of Tregs in tolerant kidney transplant recipients. Clones were read by immunoSEQ multiplex PCR, and TCRdb kept only the in-frame ones, dropping some. This sample contains about 48,000 clones. The sample was CD4+ T cells from blood, taken before the transplant. These receptors originate from a human donor who received a combined kidney and bone marrow transplant.

Notes on this clone: The read falls 3 residues short of the CDR3 end, and the missing part is taken from the germline J gene. The gene calls are TRBV5-1 and TRBJ1-6, with D hard to call. Looked up from germline, CDR1 is SGHRS and CDR2 is YFSETQ. The CDR3 runs to 14 residues. V shed 0 bases and J shed 9 bases, with 10 bases lying between them. CDR3 amino acids: CASSLAGDGSPLHF. Incomplete CDR3 DNA: TGCGCCAGCAGCTTGGCCGGGGATGGTTCACCC.

Of note for this clone: The observed sequence ends 3 residues before the CDR3 terminus, with the missing tail filled in from the germline J gene. The chain carries TRBV29-1 and TRBJ1-1; the match to TRBD1 covers 10 bases. This CDR3 region has 18 residues. With V trimmed by 6 bases and J by 3 bases, 19 bases remained unmatched. The germline V gene has CDR1 SQVTM and CDR2 ANQGSEA. CDR3: CSVDRGYTTLDDDTEAFF. CDR3 bases read: TGCAGCGTGGACAGGGGGTATACTACCCTTGATGATGACACTGAA.